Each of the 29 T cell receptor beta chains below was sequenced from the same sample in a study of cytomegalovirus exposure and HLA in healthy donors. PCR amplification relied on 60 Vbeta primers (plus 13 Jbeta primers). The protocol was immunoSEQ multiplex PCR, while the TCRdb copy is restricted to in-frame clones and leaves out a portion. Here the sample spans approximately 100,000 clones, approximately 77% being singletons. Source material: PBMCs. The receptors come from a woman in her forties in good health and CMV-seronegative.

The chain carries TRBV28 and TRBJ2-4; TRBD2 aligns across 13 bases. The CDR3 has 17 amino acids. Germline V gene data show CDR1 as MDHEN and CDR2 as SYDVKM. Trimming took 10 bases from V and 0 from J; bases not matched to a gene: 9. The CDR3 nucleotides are TGTGCCACACTCGGGACTAGCGGGGTTCTAGCCAAAAACATTCAGTACTTC. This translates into CATLGTSGVLAKNIQYF.

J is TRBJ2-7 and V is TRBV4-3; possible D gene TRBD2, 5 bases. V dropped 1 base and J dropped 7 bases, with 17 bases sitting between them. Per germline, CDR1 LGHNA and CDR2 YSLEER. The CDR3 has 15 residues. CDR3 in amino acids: CASSQGRLATGEQYF. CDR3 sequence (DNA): TGCGCCAGCAGCCAAGGTCGGCTAGCAACGGGAGAGCAGTACTTC.

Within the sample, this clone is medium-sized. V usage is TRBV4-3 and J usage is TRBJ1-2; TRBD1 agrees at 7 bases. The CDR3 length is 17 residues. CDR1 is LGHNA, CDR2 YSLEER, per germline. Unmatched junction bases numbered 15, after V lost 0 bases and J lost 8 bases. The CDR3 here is CASSQDFRSRGLRGYTF. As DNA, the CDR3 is TGCGCCAGCAGCCAAGATTTTAGGTCCAGGGGGTTACGAGGCTACACCTTC.

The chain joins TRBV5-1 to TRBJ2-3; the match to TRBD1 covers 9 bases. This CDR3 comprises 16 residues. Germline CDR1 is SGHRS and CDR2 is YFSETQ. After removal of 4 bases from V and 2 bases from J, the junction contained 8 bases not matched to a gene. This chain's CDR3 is CASSAPGQGHTDTQYF. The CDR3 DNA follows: TGCGCCAGCAGCGCGCCGGGACAGGGACACACAGATACGCAGTATTTT.

The CDR3 sequence is CASSFLQGAGEAFF. The DNA for the CDR3 is TGTGCCAGCAGCTTTTTACAGGGGGCTGGCGAAGCTTTCTTT. V and J are TRBV11-1 and TRBJ1-1; TRBD1 agrees at 9 bases. The germline V gene has CDR1 SGHAT and CDR2 FQDESV (reference sequence). CDR3 length: 14 amino acids. J gave up 8 bases and V 3 bases, and 7 bases lay outside the gene matches.

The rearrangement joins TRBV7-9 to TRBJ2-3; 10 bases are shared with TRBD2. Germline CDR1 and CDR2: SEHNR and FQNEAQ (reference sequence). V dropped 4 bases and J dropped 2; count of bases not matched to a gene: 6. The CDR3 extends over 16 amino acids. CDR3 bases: TGTGCCAGCAGCTCAGCTAGCGGGGGCCTCACAGATACGCAGTATTTT. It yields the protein CASSSASGGLTDTQYF. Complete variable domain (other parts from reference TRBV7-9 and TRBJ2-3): DTGVSQNPRHKITKRGQNVTFRCDPISEHNRLYWYRQTLGQGPEFLTYFQNEAQLEKSRLLSDRFSAERPKGSFSTLEIQRTEQGDSAMYLCASSSASGGLTDTQYFGPGTRLTVL.

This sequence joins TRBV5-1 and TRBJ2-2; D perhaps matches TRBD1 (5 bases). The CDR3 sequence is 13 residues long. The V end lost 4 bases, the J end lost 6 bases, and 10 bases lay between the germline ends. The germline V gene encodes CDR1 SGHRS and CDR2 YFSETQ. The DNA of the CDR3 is TGCGCCAGCAGCCCGGTGGGGCCCGGGGAGCTGTTTTTT. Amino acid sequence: CASSPVGPGELFF.

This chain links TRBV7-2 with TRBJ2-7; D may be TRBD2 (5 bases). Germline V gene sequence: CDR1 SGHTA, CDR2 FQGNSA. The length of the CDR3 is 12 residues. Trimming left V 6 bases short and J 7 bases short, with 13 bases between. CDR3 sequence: CASSPSRREQYF. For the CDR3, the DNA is TGTGCCAGCAGTCCCTCCCGGAGGGAGCAGTACTTC.

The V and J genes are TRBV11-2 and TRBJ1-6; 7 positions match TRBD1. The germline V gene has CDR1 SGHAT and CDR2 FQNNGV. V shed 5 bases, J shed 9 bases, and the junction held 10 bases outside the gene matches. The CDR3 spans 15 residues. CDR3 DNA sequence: TGTGCCAGCAGCACCAGACTCCCAGGGGGTTCACCCCTCCACTTT. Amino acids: CASSTRLPGGSPLHF.

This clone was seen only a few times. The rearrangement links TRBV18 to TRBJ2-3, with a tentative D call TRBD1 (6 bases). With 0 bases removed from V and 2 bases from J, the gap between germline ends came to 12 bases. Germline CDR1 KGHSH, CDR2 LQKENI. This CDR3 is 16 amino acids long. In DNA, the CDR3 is TGTGCCAGCTCACCACCCGCCCAGGGGTACACAGATACGCAGTATTTT. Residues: CASSPPAQGYTDTQYF.

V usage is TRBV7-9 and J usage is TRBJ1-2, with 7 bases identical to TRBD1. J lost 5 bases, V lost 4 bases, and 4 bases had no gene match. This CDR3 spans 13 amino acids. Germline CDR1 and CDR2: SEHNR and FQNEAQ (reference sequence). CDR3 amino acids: CASSYRGPYGYTF. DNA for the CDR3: TGTGCCAGCAGCTACAGGGGTCCGTATGGCTACACCTTC. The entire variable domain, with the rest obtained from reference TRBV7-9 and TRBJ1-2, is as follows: DTGVSQNPRHKITKRGQNVTFRCDPISEHNRLYWYRQTLGQGPEFLTYFQNEAQLEKSRLLSDRFSAERPKGSFSTLEIQRTEQGDSAMYLCASSYRGPYGYTFGSGTRLTVV.

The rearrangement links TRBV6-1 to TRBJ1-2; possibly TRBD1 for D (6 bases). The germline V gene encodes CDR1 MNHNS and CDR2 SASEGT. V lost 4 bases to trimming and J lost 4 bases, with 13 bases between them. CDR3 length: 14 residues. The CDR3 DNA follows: TGTGCCAGCAGTGGCACGACAGGTCGCTATGGCTACACCTTC. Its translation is CASSGTTGRYGYTF.

This chain's CDR3 is CASSLQGGNTIYF. The CDR3 DNA sequence: TGTGCCAGCAGCCTACAGGGTGGAAACACCATATATTTT. The chain recombines TRBV7-9 with TRBJ1-3, with a tentative D call TRBD1 (6 bases). V shed 5 bases and J shed 3 bases, with 8 bases lying between them. CDR3 size: 13 residues. Germline CDR1 SEHNR, CDR2 FQNEAQ (reference sequence).

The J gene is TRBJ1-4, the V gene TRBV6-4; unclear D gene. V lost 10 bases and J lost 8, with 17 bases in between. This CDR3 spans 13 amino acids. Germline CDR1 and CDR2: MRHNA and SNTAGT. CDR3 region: CANAPGLGEKLFF. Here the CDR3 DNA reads TGTGCCAATGCACCGGGGTTGGGAGAAAAACTGTTTTTT.

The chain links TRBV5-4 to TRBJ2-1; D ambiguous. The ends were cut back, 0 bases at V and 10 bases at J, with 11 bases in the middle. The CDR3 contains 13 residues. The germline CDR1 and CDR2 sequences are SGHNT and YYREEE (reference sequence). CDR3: CASSLAKETEQFF. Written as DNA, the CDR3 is TGTGCCAGCAGCTTGGCCAAAGAGACAGAGCAGTTCTTC. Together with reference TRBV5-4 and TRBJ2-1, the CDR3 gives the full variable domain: ETGVTQSPTHLIKTRGQQVTLRCSSQSGHNTVSWYQQALGQGPQFIFQYYREEENGRGNFPPRFSGLQFPNYSSELNVNALELDDSALYLCASSLAKETEQFFGPGTRLTVL.

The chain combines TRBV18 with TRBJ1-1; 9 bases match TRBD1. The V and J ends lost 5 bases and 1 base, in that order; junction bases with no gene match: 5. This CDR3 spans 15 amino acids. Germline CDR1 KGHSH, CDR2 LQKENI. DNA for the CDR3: TGTGCCAGCTCAGCCTACAGGGGGCCGAACACTGAAGCTTTCTTT. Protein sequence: CASSAYRGPNTEAFF.

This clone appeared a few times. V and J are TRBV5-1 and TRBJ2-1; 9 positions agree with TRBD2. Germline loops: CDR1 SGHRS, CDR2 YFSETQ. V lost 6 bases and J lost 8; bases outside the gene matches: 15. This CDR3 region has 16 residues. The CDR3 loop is CASNPQAGGFVDEQFF. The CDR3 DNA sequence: TGCGCCAGCAACCCCCAGGCGGGGGGGTTTGTTGATGAGCAGTTCTTC.

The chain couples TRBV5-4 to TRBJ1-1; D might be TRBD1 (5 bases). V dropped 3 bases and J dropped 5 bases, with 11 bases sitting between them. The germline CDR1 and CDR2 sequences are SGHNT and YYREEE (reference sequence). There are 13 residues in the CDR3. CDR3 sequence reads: CASSSHGGTEAFF. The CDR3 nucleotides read TGTGCCAGCAGCTCCCACGGGGGAACTGAAGCTTTCTTT.

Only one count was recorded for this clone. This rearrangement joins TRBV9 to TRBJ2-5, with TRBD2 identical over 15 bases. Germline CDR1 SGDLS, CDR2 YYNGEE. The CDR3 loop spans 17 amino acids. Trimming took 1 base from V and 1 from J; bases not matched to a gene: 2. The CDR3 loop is CASSVSGLAGGQETQYF. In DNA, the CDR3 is TGTGCCAGCAGCGTATCGGGACTAGCGGGGGGCCAAGAGACCCAGTACTTC.

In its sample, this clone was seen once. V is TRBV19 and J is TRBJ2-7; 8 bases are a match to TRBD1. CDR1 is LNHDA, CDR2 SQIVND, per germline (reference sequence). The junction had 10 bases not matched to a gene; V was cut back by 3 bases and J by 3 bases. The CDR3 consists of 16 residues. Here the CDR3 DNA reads TGTGCCAGTAGTATGGGGAGAGGGACAGGTAGCTACGAGCAGTACTTC. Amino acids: CASSMGRGTGSYEQYF. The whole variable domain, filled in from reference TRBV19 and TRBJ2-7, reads DGGITQSPKYLFRKEGQNVTLSCEQNLNHDAMYWYRQDPGQGLRLIYYSQIVNDFQKGDIAEGYSVSREKKESFPLTVTSAQKNPTAFYLCASSMGRGTGSYEQYFGPGTRLTVT.

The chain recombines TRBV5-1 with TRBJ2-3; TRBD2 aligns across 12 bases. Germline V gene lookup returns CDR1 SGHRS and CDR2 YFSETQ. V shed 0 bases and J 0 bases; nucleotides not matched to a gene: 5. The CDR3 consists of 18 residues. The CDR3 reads CASSLGLAGAASTDTQYF. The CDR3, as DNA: TGCGCCAGCAGCTTGGGACTAGCGGGGGCAGCTAGCACAGATACGCAGTATTTT.

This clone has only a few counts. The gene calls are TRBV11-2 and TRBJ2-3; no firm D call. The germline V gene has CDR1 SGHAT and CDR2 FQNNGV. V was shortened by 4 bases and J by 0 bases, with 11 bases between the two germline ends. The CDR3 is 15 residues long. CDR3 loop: CASSYNPGSTDTQYF. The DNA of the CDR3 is TGTGCCAGCAGCTACAATCCTGGTAGCACAGATACGCAGTATTTT.

CDR3 amino acids: CASSLYQGKQETQYF. The CDR3 region has the DNA TGTGCCAGCAGCTTATACCAGGGCAAACAAGAGACCCAGTACTTC. This chain links TRBV7-2 with TRBJ2-5; maybe TRBD1 (5 bases). The germline gives CDR1 SGHTA, CDR2 FQGNSA. The CDR3 spans 15 residues. Trimming left V 2 bases short and J 2 bases short, with 12 bases between.

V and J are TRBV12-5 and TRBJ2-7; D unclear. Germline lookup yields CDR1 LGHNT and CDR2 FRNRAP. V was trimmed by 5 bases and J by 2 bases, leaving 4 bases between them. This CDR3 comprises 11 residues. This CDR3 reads CASGITYEQYF. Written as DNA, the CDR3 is TGTGCTAGTGGTATCACCTACGAGCAGTACTTC.

CDR3 coding DNA: TGTGCCAGCAGCTTAGAGACAGGGGCCTCCTTGAACACTGAAGCTTTCTTT. Its protein product is CASSLETGASLNTEAFF. The V and J genes are TRBV5-4 and TRBJ1-1; TRBD1 agrees at 8 bases. V trimming: 2 bases; J trimming: 0 bases; junction bases outside the gene matches: 9. The CDR3 extends over 17 amino acids. CDR1 and CDR2 from the germline V gene are SGHNT and YYREEE (reference sequence).

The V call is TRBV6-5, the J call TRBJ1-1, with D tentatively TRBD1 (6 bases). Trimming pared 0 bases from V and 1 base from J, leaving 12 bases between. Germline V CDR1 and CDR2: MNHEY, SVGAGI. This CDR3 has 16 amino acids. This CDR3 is CASSYSLDSRNTEAFF. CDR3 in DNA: TGTGCCAGCAGTTACTCGTTGGACAGCCGGAACACTGAAGCTTTCTTT.

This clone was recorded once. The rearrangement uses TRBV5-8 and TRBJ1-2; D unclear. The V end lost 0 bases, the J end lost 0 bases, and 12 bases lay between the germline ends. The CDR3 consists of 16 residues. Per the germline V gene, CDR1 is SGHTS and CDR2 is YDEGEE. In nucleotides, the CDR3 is TGTGCCAGCAGCTTGGTTCTCGGCGGAGCTAACTATGGCTACACCTTC. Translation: CASSLVLGGANYGYTF.

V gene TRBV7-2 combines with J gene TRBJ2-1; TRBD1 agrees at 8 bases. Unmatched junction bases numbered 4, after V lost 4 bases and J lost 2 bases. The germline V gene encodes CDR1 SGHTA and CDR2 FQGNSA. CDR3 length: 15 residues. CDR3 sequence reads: CASSSGQATYNEQFF. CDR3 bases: TGTGCCAGCAGCTCGGGACAGGCGACCTACAATGAGCAGTTCTTC.

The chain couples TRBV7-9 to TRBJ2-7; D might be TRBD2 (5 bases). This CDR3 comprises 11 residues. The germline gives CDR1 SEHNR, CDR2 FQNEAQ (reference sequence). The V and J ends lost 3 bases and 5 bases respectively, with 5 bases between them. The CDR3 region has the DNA TGTGCCAGCAGCTTGCGGGACGAGCAGTACTTC. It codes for CASSLRDEQYF.